Here is one TCR beta chain with its context. V was cut by 4 bases and J by 5 bases, with 12 bases left in between. This CDR3 contains 13 residues. Germline loops: CDR1 SGHTA, CDR2 FQGNSA. Some clones are missing from TCRdb's copy, which holds only in-frame ones; the method was immunoSEQ multiplex PCR. Altogether 55,000 to 85,000 clones are present, 80% to 90% being singletons, with the ten largest covering approximately 0.75%. The source of the sample is a study of OX40 agonist ivuxolimab in advanced cancers. The chain carries TRBV7-2 and TRBJ2-7, with D possibly TRBD1 on 6 matching bases. This receptor was identified in an adult with an advanced solid tumor such as melanoma, head and neck, liver or kidney cancer. Sequences were derived from CD4+ or CD8+ T cells sorted from blood, sampled in a trial of the OX40 agonist ivuxolimab. In nucleotides, the CDR3 is TGTGCCAGCAGCTCCCAGGGGCGGGACGAGCAGTACTTC. This encodes CASSSQGRDEQYF.